The next 23 T cell receptor beta chains were all read from a single sample in a study of CD8 T cells in ankylosing spondylitis. TCRdb processed the 5' RACE reads anew with MiXCR; each CDR3 protein has one entry. The sample includes approximately 250,000 distinct CDR3 sequences, about 11% of them seen just once. The sample consisted of blood, either unsorted or a sorted T cell fraction (not recorded which). These receptors all stem from a male donor with ankylosing spondylitis or in good health (not recorded which).

This clonotype was seen ten or more times. The chain uses TRBV3-1 and TRBJ2-3; TRBD1 or TRBD2 may be the D gene (6 bases each). The CDR3 runs 17 residues. Germline values: CDR1 LGHDT, CDR2 YNNKEL (reference sequence). V was cut by 2 bases and J by 0 bases, with 15 bases left in between. This chain's CDR3 is CASSQSAWGASTDTQYF. CDR3 DNA: TGTGCCAGCAGCCAATCGGCGTGGGGGGCTAGCACAGATACGCAGTATTTT.

The table lists this clonotype with many counts. The rearrangement uses TRBV5-1 and TRBJ2-5; D possibly uses TRBD1 or TRBD2 (5 bases each). The CDR3 is 15 amino acids. Per the germline V gene, CDR1 is SGHRS and CDR2 is YFSETQ. Trimming stripped 4 bases from V and 1 base from J, with 14 bases between. CDR3 sequence (DNA): TGCGCCAGCAGCCGGGGCCCGGGATCCCAAGAGACCCAGTACTTC. This sequence encodes CASSRGPGSQETQYF.

Details on this clonotype: At one end, the junction sequence differs from germline, possibly due to a read error. V gene TRBV27 combines with J gene TRBJ2-7; 7 nucleotides match TRBD1. This CDR3 is built from 14 residues. The germline gives CDR1 MNHEY, CDR2 SMNVEV (reference sequence). The CDR3: CVSSWGQSTYEQYF. The CDR3 DNA reads TGTGTCAGCAGTTGGGGACAGTCGACCTACGAGCAGTACTTC.

CDR3 in DNA: TGTGCCAGCAGCCCCGGACAGGGGGAAAACATTCAGTACTTC. It encodes CASSPGQGENIQYF. The J gene is TRBJ2-4, the V gene TRBV5-4, with 10 bases fitting TRBD1. V shed 4 bases, J shed 5 bases, and the junction held 3 bases outside the gene matches. The CDR3 has 14 residues. CDR1 is SGHNT and CDR2 is YYREEE in the germline V gene (reference sequence).

At least ten counts were recorded for this clonotype. The chain carries TRBV10-3 and TRBJ1-3, with a weak D call TRBD1 (5 bases). The V and J ends lost 3 bases and 0 bases respectively, with 15 bases between them. In germline, CDR1 is ENHRY, CDR2 SYGVKD. The CDR3 consists of 17 residues. CDR3 amino acids: CAISDNRDGFSGNTIYF. As DNA, the CDR3 is TGTGCCATCAGTGATAACCGGGACGGGTTCTCTGGAAACACCATATATTTT.

This clonotype was seen ten or more times. The rearrangement links TRBV27 to TRBJ2-5, with D perhaps assigned TRBD1 or TRBD2 (6 bases each). Germline V CDR1 and CDR2: MNHEY, SMNVEV (reference sequence). Deletions cut 5 bases from V and 3 bases from J, with 16 bases between. This CDR3 contains 15 residues. The CDR3 DNA is TGTGCCAGCAGTCCGTACGGGGGCGGGGAAGAGACCCAGTACTTC. The encoded protein is CASSPYGGGEETQYF.

This clonotype was picked up many times. This rearrangement joins TRBV20-1 to TRBJ2-1; D is possibly TRBD2 (6 bases). Trimming took off 3 bases at V and 0 bases at J, with 12 bases between the two ends. Germline V gene data show CDR1 as DFQATT and CDR2 as SNEGSKA (reference sequence). The CDR3 loop spans 15 amino acids. CDR3 sequence (DNA): TGCAGTGCTAGTGTCCGGGGGATCTCCTACAATGAGCAGTTCTTC. Its translation: CSASVRGISYNEQFF.

At least ten counts were recorded for this clonotype. The V and J genes are TRBV6-2 or TRBV6-3 and TRBJ2-7; 8 bases fit TRBD1. V dropped 5 bases and J dropped 0; count of bases not matched to a gene: 12. Germline values: CDR1 MNHEY, CDR2 SVGEGT. This CDR3 is built from 17 residues. The CDR3 here is CASSPLSRTGNSYEQYF. The CDR3 DNA reads TGTGCCAGCAGTCCACTCTCCCGGACAGGGAACTCCTACGAGCAGTACTTC.

As regards this clonotype: This may be a read error: a much more frequent sequence differs by one nucleotide. V usage is TRBV6-5 and J usage is TRBJ1-3; no clear D gene. The length of the CDR3 is 14 residues. Germline V gene data show CDR1 as MNHEY and CDR2 as SVGAGI. The CDR3 coding sequence is TGTGCCAGCAGTTTCCAAGGAGGTGGAACCACCATATATTTT. This sequence encodes CASSFQGGGTTIYF.

This clonotype was seen repeatedly, ten times or more. The rearrangement uses TRBV19 and TRBJ2-2, with D unclear. The CDR3 spans 13 residues. V lost 5 bases, J lost 8 bases, and 12 bases lay in between. The V gene's germline CDR1 is LNHDA and CDR2 SQIVND (reference sequence). The CDR3 loop is CASSRGLDGELFF. The CDR3 DNA follows: TGTGCCAGTAGTCGAGGCCTAGATGGGGAGCTGTTTTTT.

This clonotype appeared many times. The chain recombines TRBV6-4 with TRBJ2-3, with D possibly TRBD2 on 6 matching bases. Trimming removed 0 bases at V and 1 base at J, with 11 bases between. CDR1 is MRHNA, CDR2 SNTAGT, per germline. This CDR3 comprises 16 residues. The CDR3 loop is CASSDSLASGTDTQYF. CDR3 DNA: TGTGCCAGCAGTGACTCCCTGGCTAGCGGCACAGATACGCAGTATTTT.

This clonotype was seen ten or more times. The chain combines TRBV29-1 with TRBJ2-1, with 11 bases aligning to TRBD1. J gave up 9 bases and V 2 bases, and 3 bases lay outside the gene matches. Germline V CDR1 and CDR2: SQVTM, ANQGSEA. This CDR3 has 13 amino acids. This chain's CDR3 is CSVERDRGAEQFF. In nucleotides, the CDR3 is TGCAGCGTTGAAAGGGACAGGGGGGCTGAGCAGTTCTTC.

This clonotype was seen at least ten times. The V call is TRBV20-1, the J call TRBJ2-7, with D possibly matching TRBD1 (6 bases). CDR1 is DFQATT and CDR2 is SNEGSKA in the germline V gene (reference sequence). The CDR3 spans 12 residues. V lost 7 bases, J lost 2 bases, and 12 bases lay in between. CDR3: CSGNREAYEQYF. The CDR3 coding sequence is TGCAGTGGGAACAGGGAAGCCTACGAGCAGTACTTC.

This clonotype occurred many times. The J gene is TRBJ2-1, the V gene TRBV5-6; D uncertain. CDR1 and CDR2 from the germline V gene are SGHDT and YYEEEE. V lost 4 bases, J lost 8 bases, and 10 bases lay in between. This CDR3 spans 12 amino acids. The CDR3 reads CASSPGRYEQFF. CDR3 nucleotide sequence: TGTGCCAGCAGCCCCGGCCGGTATGAGCAGTTCTTC.

The chain joins TRBV7-9 to TRBJ2-1; 10 positions match TRBD2. Trimming cost V 1 base and J 6 bases; bases outside gene matches: 3. CDR3 length: 15 amino acids. Germline loops: CDR1 SEHNR, CDR2 FQNEAQ (reference sequence). The CDR3 protein is CASSLGTSGFNEQFF. The CDR3, as DNA: TGTGCCAGCAGCTTAGGGACTAGCGGTTTCAATGAGCAGTTCTTC.

As for this clonotype: Germline is not matched at one junction end, which may reflect a read error. The V and J genes are TRBV20-1 and TRBJ2-1; 10 positions agree with TRBD2. Germline CDR1 DFQATT, CDR2 SNEGSKA (reference sequence). The CDR3 loop spans 17 amino acids. The CDR3 coding sequence is TGCTGTGCTAAATGGGCTAGCGGGGGAGGTACAGGGAATGAGCAGTTCTTC. Its translation: CCAKWASGGGTGNEQFF.

This clonotype has just a few counts. Just one base apart from a much larger clone, this may be a read error. The chain is built from TRBV30 and TRBJ2-7; 10 positions agree with TRBD2. This CDR3 contains 14 residues. V gave up 8 bases and J gave up 4 bases; unmatched junction bases: 11. In germline, CDR1 is GTSNPN, CDR2 SVGIG (reference sequence). CDR3 region: CARTRAGGAYEQYF. DNA for the CDR3: TGTGCCCGCACCCGAGCGGGAGGGGCGTACGAGCAGTACTTC.

This clonotype was detected many times. The chain couples TRBV15 to TRBJ2-2; a weak D match, TRBD1 (6 bases). This CDR3 has 16 residues. Germline values: CDR1 LNHNV, CDR2 YYDKDF (reference sequence). V dropped 0 bases and J dropped 4 bases, with 12 bases sitting between them. CDR3 in amino acids: CATSRDLGTFTGELFF. The DNA for the CDR3 is TGTGCCACCAGCAGAGATCTTGGGACATTCACCGGGGAGCTGTTTTTT.

The sample holds many counts of this clonotype. This chain uses TRBV12-3 or TRBV12-4 with TRBJ1-1; possible D gene TRBD1, 5 bases. Trimming removed 2 bases from V and 6 bases from J, with 10 bases in between. This CDR3 is built from 13 residues. This chain's CDR3 is CASSLFGGAEAFF. The CDR3 DNA reads TGTGCCAGCAGTTTATTTGGGGGGGCTGAAGCTTTCTTT.

There are a few counts of this clonotype. The rearrangement joins TRBV11-1 to TRBJ2-1; TRBD2 matches 13 bases. The germline V gene has CDR1 SGHAT and CDR2 FQDESV (reference sequence). V shed 5 bases and J 0 bases; nucleotides not matched to a gene: 7. This CDR3 comprises 18 residues. CDR3 DNA sequence: TGTGCCAGCAGCCCCGGACTAGCGGGGGCCATCTCCTACAATGAGCAGTTCTTC. It translates to CASSPGLAGAISYNEQFF.

This clonotype was detected many times. V and J are TRBV20-1 and TRBJ2-2; the D is unclear. The germline V gene has CDR1 DFQATT and CDR2 SNEGSKA (reference sequence). V was trimmed by 0 bases and J by 1 base, leaving 6 bases between them. The CDR3 has 14 amino acids. The CDR3 DNA reads as TGCAGTGCTAGAGATCCCCTGAACACCGGGGAGCTGTTTTTT. This encodes CSARDPLNTGELFF.

Only a few counts were recorded for this clonotype. The chain joins TRBV12-3 or TRBV12-4 to TRBJ2-1; 10 nucleotides line up with TRBD2. The CDR3 extends over 14 amino acids. V gave up 6 bases and J gave up 7 bases; unmatched junction bases: 6. The CDR3 is CASSRAGGPNEQFF. CDR3 in DNA: TGTGCCAGCAGCCGAGCGGGAGGGCCAAATGAGCAGTTCTTC.

This clonotype was seen only a few times. This sequence joins TRBV7-9 and TRBJ2-7, with D possibly TRBD2 on 6 matching bases. The CDR3 has 15 amino acids. Germline V lookup: CDR1 SEHNR, CDR2 FQNEAQ (reference sequence). V was trimmed by 5 bases and J by 2 bases, leaving 16 bases between them. The DNA for the CDR3 is TGTGCCAGCAGCCCCCCGGAGACTAGACCCTACGAGCAGTACTTC. This gives the protein CASSPPETRPYEQYF.